This T cell receptor (beta chain) was recovered during a study of cytomegalovirus exposure and HLA in healthy donors. A multiplex PCR was run with 60 Vbeta primers and 13 Jbeta primers. The assay was immunoSEQ multiplex PCR, and TCRdb's table has in-frame clones only and misses some. The sample records 150,000 to 180,000 clones, approximately 72% being singletons. Study outcomes and limitations: Sequences of the TCR beta chain were said to predict the HLA-A and HLA-B alleles of most subjects accurately.

Germline V gives CDR1 LGHNA, CDR2 YNFKEQ. The V gene lost 0 bases and the J gene lost 0 bases, with 6 bases spanning the gap. The CDR3 is 15 residues long. As concerns this clone: The antigen is unknown. Additional DNA sequences in this sample encode the identical CDR3.

The J gene is TRBJ1-3, the V gene TRBV4-2; a possible D gene is TRBD1 (6 bases). Material: PBMCs. The clonotype originates from a man in his late teens or twenties in good health and CMV-seronegative. The CDR3 loop reads CASSQEQGSGNTIYF. In nucleotides, the CDR3 is TGTGCCAGCAGCCAAGAACAGGGCTCTGGAAACACCATATATTTT.